The present TCR beta chain was sequenced within a study of type 1 regulatory T cells. The table lists this clonotype with a few counts. Its antigen is currently unknown. Germline lookup yields CDR1 LNHNV and CDR2 YYDKDF (reference sequence). The CDR3 extends over 15 amino acids. V dropped 1 base and J dropped 6 bases, with 13 bases sitting between them. General observations from the study: Tr1 cells had a more restricted TCR repertoire than non-Tr1 cells.

TCRdb re-derived calls from the reads in MiXCR, one entry per CDR3 protein. This table holds fewer than 80,000 distinct CDR3 sequences, roughly 20% found once. The sequence was collected from a human donor in good health. The sequenced material came from cultured type 1 regulatory T (Tr1) cells, either the whole culture or a sorted fraction (not recorded which). This chain connects TRBV15 to TRBJ1-5, with D unclear. Here the CDR3 DNA reads TGTGCCACCAGCAGAGGGAAGGGAGAGGGTCAGCCCCAGCATTTT. It encodes CATSRGKGEGQPQHF.